The rows below give T cell receptor beta chains drawn from one sample of a study of cytomegalovirus exposure and HLA in healthy donors. The table came from immunoSEQ multiplex PCR; TCRdb's copy has only in-frame clones and leaves some out. The sample data list 100,000 to 150,000 clones. The sample taken for sequencing was PBMCs. The origin of the receptors is a man between 18 and 29 years old in good health and CMV-seronegative. The CDR3 runs from the conserved cysteine through the conserved F or W. D genes are given only for firm matches.

v_call	j_call	d_call	cdr3_nt	cdr3_aa
TRBV7-9	TRBJ1-1	-	TGTGCCAGCAGTTCCGTTACGGGACACCTGAACACTGAAGCTTTCTTT	CASSSVTGHLNTEAFF
TRBV27	TRBJ1-2	-	TGTGCCAGCAGTTTGCAGGGGCCCCCAAACTATGGCTACACCTTC	CASSLQGPPNYGYTF
TRBV14	TRBJ2-3	TRBD2	TGTGCCAGCAGCCCTAAGGCGGGAGGCACAGATACGCAGTATTTT	CASSPKAGGTDTQYF
TRBV6-1	TRBJ2-6	-	TGTGCCAGCAGACACCGCTCTGGGGCCAACGTCCTGACTTTC	CASRHRSGANVLTF
TRBV5-1	TRBJ2-7	TRBD1	TGCGCCAGCAGCTTAGGGGGCCAGGGCAGCTCCTACGAGCAGTACTTC	CASSLGGQGSSYEQYF
TRBV5-1	TRBJ1-2	-	TGCGCCAGCAGCTTGAATTCTGCGACTTATGGCTACACCTTC	CASSLNSATYGYTF
TRBV6-4	TRBJ2-7	-	TGTGCCAGCAGTCCGACCCCGGGACTGCTAATGGAGCAGTACTTC	CASSPTPGLLMEQYF
TRBV25-1	TRBJ1-2	-	TGTGCCAGCAGTCAGGACAGCTATGGCTACACCTTC	CASSQDSYGYTF
TRBV30	TRBJ2-5	-	TGTGCCTGGAGTGTACTCGGGATCCCTGGGACCCAGTACTTC	CAWSVLGIPGTQYF
TRBV4-2	TRBJ1-4	-	TGTGCCAGCAGCCAATCTGCGGGACGTTATAATGAAAAACTGTTTTTT	CASSQSAGRYNEKLFF
TRBV29-1	TRBJ2-1	-	TGCAGCGTTGATCTAGGTTTGGAGTTCTCCTACAATGAGCAGTTCTTC	CSVDLGLEFSYNEQFF
TRBV7-3	TRBJ2-7	-	TGTGCCAGCAGCTTAACGGCGGGGACAGCCTACGAGCAGTACTTC	CASSLTAGTAYEQYF
TRBV5-1	TRBJ1-2	-	TGCGCCAGCAGCTTGGCGGCAGGGGATGGCTACACCTTC	CASSLAAGDGYTF
TRBV11-3	TRBJ2-1	-	TGTGCCAGCAGCTCGCCCCAAGATCACCCGAGCTCCTACAATGAGCAGTTCTTC	CASSSPQDHPSSYNEQFF
TRBV2	TRBJ1-1	TRBD1	TGTGCCAGCAGCACAGGGGGAGTCACTGAAGCTTTCTTT	CASSTGGVTEAFF
TRBV7-9	TRBJ1-3	-	TGTGCCAGCGGCGTCGCGCGGGGGTATTCTGGAAACACCATATATTTT	CASGVARGYSGNTIYF
TRBV5-1	TRBJ2-1	-	TGCGCCAGCAGCTTGAGGGGGATAACCTACAATGAGCAGTTCTTC	CASSLRGITYNEQFF
TRBV19	TRBJ2-3	TRBD2	TGTGCCAGTAGTATTGCGGGAGCGATGACAGATACGCAGTATTTT	CASSIAGAMTDTQYF
TRBV27	TRBJ1-1	-	TGTGCCAGCAGGCGGGGGACTGCCGGGATCTTGAACACTGAAGCTTTCTTT	CASRRGTAGILNTEAFF
TRBV5-1	TRBJ2-7	TRBD1	TGCGCCAGCAGTCAGGGGACAGGGGACAACGAGCAGTACTTC	CASSQGTGDNEQYF
TRBV19	TRBJ2-7	-	TGTGCCAGTAGTATCGGAGACTCCTACGAGCAGTACTTC	CASSIGDSYEQYF
TRBV5-1	TRBJ2-7	-	TGCGCCAGCAGCTTGGGGGGTACTCAGCGGACCTACGAGCAGTACTTC	CASSLGGTQRTYEQYF
TRBV5-1	TRBJ2-3	-	TGCGCCAGCAGCTTGCTAGAATTCACAGATACGCAGTATTTT	CASSLLEFTDTQYF
TRBV11-3	TRBJ2-1	TRBD1	TGTGCCAGCAGCCACCGGGACAGGTCAGCCAATGAGCAGTTCTTC	CASSHRDRSANEQFF
TRBV7-9	TRBJ1-3	-	TGTGCCAGCAACCCACAGAGTTCTGGAAACACCATATATTTT	CASNPQSSGNTIYF
TRBV9	TRBJ2-7	TRBD2	TGTGCCAGCAGCGTAGACCTAGCGGGGAACGAGCAGTACTTC	CASSVDLAGNEQYF
TRBV29-1	TRBJ1-1	-	TGCAGCGTTGGGGAGGGGTGGGGCATGAACACTGAAGCTTTCTTT	CSVGEGWGMNTEAFF
TRBV19	TRBJ1-2	-	TGTGCCAGTAGTATAGTCGTGGACAGATATGGCTACACCTTC	CASSIVVDRYGYTF
TRBV6-5	TRBJ2-7	TRBD2	TGTGCCAGCAGTTCCCCCCGGGGGGTAACGTCCCACGAGCAGTACTTC	CASSSPRGVTSHEQYF
TRBV25-1	TRBJ2-7	-	TGTGCCAGCACTTCCTTTTACGAGCAGTACTTC	CASTSFYEQYF
TRBV5-1	TRBJ2-7	TRBD1	TGCGCCAGCAGCTTGGACGGACAGGGGTCCGAGCAGTACTTC	CASSLDGQGSEQYF
TRBV9	TRBJ1-2	-	TGTGCCAGCAGCGTAGCTGGGTTCTTTGGGATGAAACCGGGACAAGGGGACTATGGCTACACCTTC	CASSVAGFFGMKPGQGDYGYTF
TRBV30	TRBJ1-3	-	TGTGCCTTAACAGCAAGGGGGTACTCTGGAAACACCATATATTTT	CALTARGYSGNTIYF
TRBV11-2	TRBJ2-1	TRBD1	TGTGCCAGCAGACCTAAAGGGACAGCAATGGACAATGAGCAGTTCTTC	CASRPKGTAMDNEQFF
TRBV6-5	TRBJ1-2	-	TGTGCCAGCAGTTACGGGCGGGGAACTAACTATGGCTACACCTTC	CASSYGRGTNYGYTF
TRBV4-2	TRBJ2-2	TRBD1	TGTGCCAGCAGTACGGACAGGGAGGTCACCGGGGAGCTGTTTTTT	CASSTDREVTGELFF
TRBV19	TRBJ1-6	-	TGTGCCAGTAGTCCCCCGGGAACCTATAATTCACCCCTCCACTTT	CASSPPGTYNSPLHF
TRBV28	TRBJ2-1	TRBD2	TGTGCCAGCATTGGGACTAGCTTTTATGAGCAGTTCTTC	CASIGTSFYEQFF
TRBV10-3	TRBJ1-4	-	TGTGCCATCAGAGACAGTCCTAATGAAAAACTGTTTTTT	CAIRDSPNEKLFF
TRBV9	TRBJ2-2	TRBD1	TGTGCCAGCAGCGTAACTGGACAGGGGAACACCGGGGAGCTGTTTTTT	CASSVTGQGNTGELFF
TRBV30	TRBJ2-2	TRBD1	TGTGCCTGGAATAAACAGGGGTCCACCGGGGAGCTGTTTTTT	CAWNKQGSTGELFF
TRBV27	TRBJ2-6	-	TGTGCCAGCAGTTGGGTGGGGGCGGGCGTGCCTGGGGCCAACGTCCTGACTTTC	CASSWVGAGVPGANVLTF
TRBV4-1	TRBJ1-5	TRBD1	TGCGCCAGCAGCTTCCAGGGGGAAGATCAGCCCCAGCATTTT	CASSFQGEDQPQHF
TRBV19	TRBJ1-1	TRBD1	TGTGCCAGTAGTTTACAGGGGCAGGGGACTGAAGCTTTCTTT	CASSLQGQGTEAFF
TRBV20-1	TRBJ1-2	-	TGCAGTGCTAGATATGGGGGGGGATACACCTTC	CSARYGGGYTF